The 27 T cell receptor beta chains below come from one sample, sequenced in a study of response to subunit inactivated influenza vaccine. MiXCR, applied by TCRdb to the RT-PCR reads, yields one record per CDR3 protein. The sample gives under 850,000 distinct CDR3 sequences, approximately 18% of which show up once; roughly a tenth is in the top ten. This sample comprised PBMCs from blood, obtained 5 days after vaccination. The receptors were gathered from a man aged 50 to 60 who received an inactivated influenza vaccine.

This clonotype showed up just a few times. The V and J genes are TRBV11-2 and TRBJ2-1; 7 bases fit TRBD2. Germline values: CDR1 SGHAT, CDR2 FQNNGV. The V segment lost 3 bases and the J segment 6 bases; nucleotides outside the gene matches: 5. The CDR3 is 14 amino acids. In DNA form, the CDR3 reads TGTGCCAGCAGCTTCCGGGAGGTGGGCAATGAGCAGTTCTTC. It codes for CASSFREVGNEQFF.

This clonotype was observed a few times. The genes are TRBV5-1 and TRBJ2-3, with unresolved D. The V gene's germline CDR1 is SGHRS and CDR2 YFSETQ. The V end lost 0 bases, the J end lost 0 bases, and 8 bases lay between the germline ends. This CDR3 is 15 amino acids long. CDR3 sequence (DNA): TGCGCCAGCAGCTTGGAACGCCGTAGCACAGATACGCAGTATTTT. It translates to CASSLERRSTDTQYF.

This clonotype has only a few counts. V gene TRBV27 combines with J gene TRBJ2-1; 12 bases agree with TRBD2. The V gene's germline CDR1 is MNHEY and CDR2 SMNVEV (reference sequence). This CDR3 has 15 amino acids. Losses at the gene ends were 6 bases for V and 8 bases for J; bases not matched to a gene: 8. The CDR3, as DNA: TGTGCCAGCAGCGCCTCACTAGCGGGAGGCGATGAGCAGTTCTTC. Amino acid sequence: CASSASLAGGDEQFF.

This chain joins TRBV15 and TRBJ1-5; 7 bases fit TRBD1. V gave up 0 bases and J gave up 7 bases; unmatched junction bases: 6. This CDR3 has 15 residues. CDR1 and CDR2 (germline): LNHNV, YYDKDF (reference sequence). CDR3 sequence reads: CATSREGGGRQPQHF. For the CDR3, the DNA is TGTGCCACCAGCAGAGAGGGAGGGGGCAGGCAGCCCCAGCATTTT.

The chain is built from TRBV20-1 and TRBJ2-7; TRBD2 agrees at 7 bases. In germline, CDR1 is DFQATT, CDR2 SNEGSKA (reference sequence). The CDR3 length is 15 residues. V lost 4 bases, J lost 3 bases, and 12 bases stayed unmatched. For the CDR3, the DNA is TGCAGTGCTAATACGGGCGGGAGCTCCGGCTACGAGCAGTACTTC. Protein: CSANTGGSSGYEQYF.

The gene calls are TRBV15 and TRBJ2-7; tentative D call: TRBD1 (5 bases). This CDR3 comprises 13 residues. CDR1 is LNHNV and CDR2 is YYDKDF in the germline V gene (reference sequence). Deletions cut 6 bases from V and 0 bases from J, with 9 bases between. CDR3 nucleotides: TGTGCCACCAGAACAGGAAACTCCTACGAGCAGTACTTC. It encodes CATRTGNSYEQYF.

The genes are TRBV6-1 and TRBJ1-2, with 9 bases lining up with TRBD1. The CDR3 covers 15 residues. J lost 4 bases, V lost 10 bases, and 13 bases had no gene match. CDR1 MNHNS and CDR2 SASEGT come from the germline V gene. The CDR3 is CATPIRDRDLYGYTF. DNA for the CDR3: TGTGCCACCCCCATTCGGGACAGGGACCTCTATGGCTACACCTTC.

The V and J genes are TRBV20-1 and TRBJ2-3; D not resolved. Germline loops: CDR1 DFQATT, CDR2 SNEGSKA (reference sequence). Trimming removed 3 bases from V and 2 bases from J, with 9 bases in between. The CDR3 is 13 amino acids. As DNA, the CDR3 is TGCAGTGCTAGCCCATGGGACACAGATACGCAGTATTTT. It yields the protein CSASPWDTDTQYF.

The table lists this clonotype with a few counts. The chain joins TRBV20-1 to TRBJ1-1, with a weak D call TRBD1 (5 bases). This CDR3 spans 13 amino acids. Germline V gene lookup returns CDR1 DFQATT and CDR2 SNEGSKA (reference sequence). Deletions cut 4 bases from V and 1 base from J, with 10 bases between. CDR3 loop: CSAKGNANTEAFF. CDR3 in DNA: TGCAGTGCTAAGGGGAACGCGAACACTGAAGCTTTCTTT.

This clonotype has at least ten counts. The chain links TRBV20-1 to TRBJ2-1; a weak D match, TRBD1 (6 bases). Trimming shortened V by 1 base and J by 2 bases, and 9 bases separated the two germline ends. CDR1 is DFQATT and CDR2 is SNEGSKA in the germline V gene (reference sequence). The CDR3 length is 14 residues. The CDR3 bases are TGCAGTGCTAGAGTAGCAGGGGCCTACAATGAGCAGTTCTTC. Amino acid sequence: CSARVAGAYNEQFF.

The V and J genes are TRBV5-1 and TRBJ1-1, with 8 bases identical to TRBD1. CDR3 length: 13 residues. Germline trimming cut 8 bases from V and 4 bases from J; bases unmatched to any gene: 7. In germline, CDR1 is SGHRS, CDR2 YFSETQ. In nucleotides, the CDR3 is TGCGCCAGTCAGACAGGGGCCACCACTGAAGCTTTCTTT. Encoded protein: CASQTGATTEAFF.

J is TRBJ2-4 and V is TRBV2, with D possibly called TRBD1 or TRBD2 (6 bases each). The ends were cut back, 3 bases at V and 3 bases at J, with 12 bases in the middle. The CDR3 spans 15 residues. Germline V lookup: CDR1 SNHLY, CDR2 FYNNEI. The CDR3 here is CASSDQEGVKNIQYF. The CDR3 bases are TGTGCCAGCAGTGACCAGGAGGGGGTCAAAAACATTCAGTACTTC.

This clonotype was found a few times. The DNA for the CDR3 is TGCGCCAGCAGCCACCGAGGGCGGGGGGGCAATGAGCAGTTCTTC. Its protein is CASSHRGRGGNEQFF. The gene calls are TRBV4-1 and TRBJ2-1; 9 bases match TRBD2. Germline trimming cut 3 bases from V and 6 bases from J; bases unmatched to any gene: 6. The germline gives CDR1 MGHRA, CDR2 YSYEKL. The CDR3 runs 15 residues.

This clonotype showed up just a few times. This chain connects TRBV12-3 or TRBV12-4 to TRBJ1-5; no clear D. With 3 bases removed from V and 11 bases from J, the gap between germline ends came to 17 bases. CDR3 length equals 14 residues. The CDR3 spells CASSFDGPPGTQHF. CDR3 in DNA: TGTGCCAGCAGTTTCGACGGGCCTCCCGGGACCCAGCATTTT.

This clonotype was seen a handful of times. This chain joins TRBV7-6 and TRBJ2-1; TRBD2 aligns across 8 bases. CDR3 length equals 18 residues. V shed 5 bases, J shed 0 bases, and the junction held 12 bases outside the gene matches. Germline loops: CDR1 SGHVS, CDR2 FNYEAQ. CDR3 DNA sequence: TGTGCCAGCAGCCACGGGACTAGAGGACAGAGCTCCTACAATGAGCAGTTCTTC. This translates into CASSHGTRGQSSYNEQFF.

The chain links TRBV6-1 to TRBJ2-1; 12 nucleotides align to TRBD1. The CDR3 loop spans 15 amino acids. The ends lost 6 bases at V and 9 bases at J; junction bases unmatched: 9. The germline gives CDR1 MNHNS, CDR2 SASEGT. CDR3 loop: CASSFYGTGGFEQFF. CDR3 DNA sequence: TGTGCCAGCAGCTTCTACGGGACAGGGGGCTTTGAGCAGTTCTTC.

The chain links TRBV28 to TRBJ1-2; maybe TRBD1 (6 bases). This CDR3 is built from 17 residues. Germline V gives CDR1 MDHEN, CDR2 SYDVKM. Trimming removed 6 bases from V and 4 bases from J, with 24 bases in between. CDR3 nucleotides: TGTGCCAGCAGGAACCAGGGACATTTAACGGCCCTCTATGGCTACACCTTC. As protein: CASRNQGHLTALYGYTF.

The CDR3 DNA is TGCAGTGCTAGAGATCTCGGGAACCTAGCCAAAAACATTCAGTACTTC. It yields the protein CSARDLGNLAKNIQYF. The V gene is TRBV20-1, the J gene TRBJ2-4; D possibly corresponds to TRBD2 (5 bases). The CDR3 is made up of 16 amino acids. Trimming pared 0 bases from V and 0 bases from J, leaving 12 bases between. CDR1 DFQATT and CDR2 SNEGSKA come from the germline V gene (reference sequence).

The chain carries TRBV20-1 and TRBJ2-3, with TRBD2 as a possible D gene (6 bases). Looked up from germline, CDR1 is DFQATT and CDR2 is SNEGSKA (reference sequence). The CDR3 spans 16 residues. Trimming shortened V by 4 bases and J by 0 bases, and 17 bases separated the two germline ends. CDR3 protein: CSATPEGRRSTDTQYF. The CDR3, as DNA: TGCAGTGCTACTCCGGAGGGGAGGCGGAGCACAGATACGCAGTATTTT.

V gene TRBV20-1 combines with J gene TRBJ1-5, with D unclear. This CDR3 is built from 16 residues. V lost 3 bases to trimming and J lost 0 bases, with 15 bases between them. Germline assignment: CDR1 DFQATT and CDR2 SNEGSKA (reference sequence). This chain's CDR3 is CSARVFDGNSNQPQHF. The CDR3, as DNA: TGCAGTGCTAGGGTGTTCGATGGGAATAGCAATCAGCCCCAGCATTTT.

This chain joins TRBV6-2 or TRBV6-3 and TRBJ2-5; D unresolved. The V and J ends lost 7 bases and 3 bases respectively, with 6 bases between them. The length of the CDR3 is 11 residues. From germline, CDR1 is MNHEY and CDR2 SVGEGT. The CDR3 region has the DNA TGTGCCAGCAACAAGGAAGAGACCCAGTACTTC. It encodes CASNKEETQYF.

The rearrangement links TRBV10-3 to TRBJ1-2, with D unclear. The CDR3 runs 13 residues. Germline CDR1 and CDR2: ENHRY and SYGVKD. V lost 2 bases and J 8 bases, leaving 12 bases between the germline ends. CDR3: CAISEDGRRGYTF. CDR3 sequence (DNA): TGTGCCATCAGTGAGGATGGACGAAGGGGCTACACCTTC.

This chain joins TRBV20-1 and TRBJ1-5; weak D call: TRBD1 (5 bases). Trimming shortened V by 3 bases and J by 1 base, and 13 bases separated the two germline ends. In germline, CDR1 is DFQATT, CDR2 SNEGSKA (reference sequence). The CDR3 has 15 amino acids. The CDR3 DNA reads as TGCAGTGCTAGTCCACCGGGACGGAGCAATCAGCCCCAGCATTTT. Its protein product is CSASPPGRSNQPQHF.

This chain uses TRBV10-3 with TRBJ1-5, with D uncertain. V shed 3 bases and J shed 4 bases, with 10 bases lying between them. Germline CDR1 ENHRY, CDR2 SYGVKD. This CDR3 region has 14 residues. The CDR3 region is CAISDGQRNQPQHF. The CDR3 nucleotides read TGTGCCATCAGTGATGGTCAGAGGAATCAGCCCCAGCATTTT.

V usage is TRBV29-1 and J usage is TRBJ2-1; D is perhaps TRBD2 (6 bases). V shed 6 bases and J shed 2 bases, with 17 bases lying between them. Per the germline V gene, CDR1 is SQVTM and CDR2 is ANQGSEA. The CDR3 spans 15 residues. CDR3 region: CSVPVGSGTYNEQFF. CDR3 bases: TGCAGCGTCCCCGTCGGTAGCGGCACCTACAATGAGCAGTTCTTC.

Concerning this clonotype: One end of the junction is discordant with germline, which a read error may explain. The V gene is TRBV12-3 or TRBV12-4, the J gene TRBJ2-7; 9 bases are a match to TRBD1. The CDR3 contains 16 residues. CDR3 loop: CASSLGRGQGTYEQHF. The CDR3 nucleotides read TGTGCCAGCAGTTTAGGGAGAGGACAGGGGACCTACGAGCAGCACTTC.

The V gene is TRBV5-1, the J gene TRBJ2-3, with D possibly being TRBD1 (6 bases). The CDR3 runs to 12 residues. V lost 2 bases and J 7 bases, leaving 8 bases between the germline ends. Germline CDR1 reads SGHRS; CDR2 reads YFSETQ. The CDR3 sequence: CASSLTGNTQYF. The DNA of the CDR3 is TGCGCCAGCAGCTTAACAGGGAATACGCAGTATTTT.